A selection of T cell receptor beta chains follows, all from one sample in a study of blood T cells in healthy people across ages. TCRdb reprocessed the 5' RACE reads with MiXCR, giving one entry per CDR3 protein. The table has about 1.4 million distinct CDR3 sequences, approximately 59% seen once; the top ten hold approximately 7%. Source material: blood. The receptors were gathered from a young man in good health. Both conserved end residues are part of each CDR3.

cdr3_length j_call v_call cdr3_aa
12 TRBJ1-1 TRBV5-1 CASSPRDGEAFF
14 TRBJ1-5 TRBV25-1 CASSPTGQHQPQHF
19 TRBJ2-1 TRBV29-1 CSVEPPGLASRKSGVEQFF
14 TRBJ2-7 TRBV6-5 CASSYSSGSYEQYF
13 TRBJ1-4 TRBV7-2 CASSPVRGEKLFF
14 TRBJ2-7 TRBV4-1 CASSLQGWGYEQYF
13 TRBJ2-3 TRBV2 CASSEGRPDTQYF
14 TRBJ2-7 TRBV7-2 CASSLGGWGYEQYF
13 NA TRBV29-1 CSVEVNASAEQYF
12 NA TRBV25-1 CASGWGLYEQYF
16 TRBJ2-3 TRBV7-9 CASSRTSGPLADTQYF
18 TRBJ2-1 TRBV27 CASSPFTAEGVAYNEQFF
13 TRBJ2-7 TRBV29-1 CSVRTVLTYEQYF
19 NA TRBV15 CATSILPPFAGAPGCEQYF
15 TRBJ2-3 TRBV6-6 CASSFGTASTDTQYF
12 TRBJ2-7 TRBV29-1 CSVGSSQYEQYF
15 TRBJ2-1 TRBV2 CASSEWLGPNNEQFF
15 TRBJ2-5 TRBV7-2 CASSLAALGQETQYF
14 TRBJ1-2 TRBV29-1 CSVAPGPGLSGYTF
16 TRBJ1-6 TRBV28 CASMGGPGIYNSPLHF
15 TRBJ2-7 TRBV5-1 CASSYRQGRGSQQYF
15 TRBJ2-6 TRBV4-3 CASSHDGVGANVLTF
15 TRBJ1-6 TRBV28 CASSPQGGSTSPLHF
15 TRBJ2-2 TRBV25-1 CASSPGTGDFGELFF
15 TRBJ1-5 TRBV4-3 CASSQEGAVDQPQHF
13 TRBJ2-7 TRBV29-1 CSVEEGLPYEQYF
14 TRBJ2-7 TRBV11-2 CASSSSVVSYEQYF
16 TRBJ1-6 TRBV6-5 CASSYSPWGNNSPLHF
12 TRBJ2-1 TRBV25-1 CASGFGGPQQFF
14 TRBJ2-1 TRBV4-1 CASSHLQGYNEQFF
15 TRBJ2-1 TRBV4-1 CASSTTGTISNEQFF
15 TRBJ2-3 TRBV11-2 CASSIPGPQPDTQYF
15 TRBJ2-7 TRBV28 CASSLTVAGSYEQYF
15 NA TRBV20-1 CSARDLTQDLYEQYF
15 TRBJ2-7 TRBV7-6 CASSSLRDGTYEQYF
17 TRBJ1-2 TRBV13 CASSPGARAEPFYGYTF
13 TRBJ2-2 TRBV5-5 CASSVPREVELFF
12 TRBJ1-1 TRBV20-1 CSASTSLAEAFF
12 TRBJ2-5 TRBV3-1 CAALGNQETQYF
13 TRBJ1-5 TRBV2 CASTGTEFLPQHF
15 TRBJ2-1 TRBV20-1 CSARQGPSPYNEQFF
16 TRBJ2-2 TRBV20-1 CSARPMTGYRPGELFF
11 TRBJ1-1 TRBV20-1 CSARVPPEAFF
15 TRBJ1-5 TRBV6-6 CASSYQGRSNQPQHF
14 TRBJ1-2 TRBV27 CASSLQAEGYGYTF
15 TRBJ1-4 TRBV7-2 CASSPAYEGSEKLFF
15 TRBJ2-7 TRBV2 CATILAGTGIYEQYF